This is a list of T cell receptor beta chains from one sample in a study of blood T cell repertoires in COVID-19. Using immunoSEQ multiplex PCR, the repertoire was profiled, and TCRdb retains in-frame clones only, with some absent. The sample holds roughly 15,000 clones, 75% to 90% seen once. What was sequenced was peripheral blood. Receptors were obtained from a man aged 50 or older with active COVID-19. The CDR3 runs from the conserved cysteine through the conserved F or W. D genes are given only for firm matches. Only some rows state a clone size, as once, few, many or a class for expanded clones.

TRBV9	-	-	TRBJ1-4	TGTGCCAGCAGCGTAGAAGGGGGTGAAAAACTGTTTTTT	CASSVEGGEKLFF
TRBV7-7	-	-	TRBJ2-1	TGTGCTAGCAGCTTAGGGTCCATACCGCAGAATGAGCAGTTCTTC	CASSLGSIPQNEQFF
TRBV28	-	-	TRBJ2-3	TGTGCCAGCAGTTTCTCGGCCAGGTTGTCTACGCCAGATACGCAGTATTTT	CASSFSARLSTPDTQYF
TRBV5-6	-	-	TRBJ2-3	TGTGCCAGCAGCCTCGGGACTAGCACAGATACGCAGTATTTT	CASSLGTSTDTQYF
TRBV24-1	-	-	TRBJ1-2	TGTGCCACCAGTGCCGGGAGCATCTATGGCTACACCTTC	CATSAGSIYGYTF
TRBV30	-	-	TRBJ2-7	TGTGCCTGGAGTGAACTGCTCGGACTGGGCTACGAGCAGTACTTC	CAWSELLGLGYEQYF
TRBV12-5	-	-	TRBJ2-1	TGTGCTAGTGGTTTGGGCGGGAATGAGCAGTTCTTC	CASGLGGNEQFF
TRBV5-8	TRBD1	-	TRBJ1-1	TGTGCCAGCAGCTTGGGACAGGGCAAACCCAACACTGAAGCTTTCTTT	CASSLGQGKPNTEAFF
TRBV3-1/TRBV3-2	TRBD1	-	TRBJ1-4	TGTGCCAGCAGCCCAGCGACAGGGGGCGCGTCTACTAATGAAAAACTGTTTTTT	CASSPATGGASTNEKLFF
TRBV24-1	-	-	TRBJ2-1	TGTGCCACCGGCCCCCCCCCGGGGGATGACGATGAGCAGTTCTTC	CATGPPPGDDDEQFF
TRBV2	TRBD2	-	TRBJ2-1	TGTGCCAGCAGTCTAAAAGCGGGAGGTTCCTACAATGAGCAGTTCTTC	CASSLKAGGSYNEQFF
TRBV7-3	TRBD2	-	TRBJ2-2	TGTGCCAGCAGCTCCTATAGCGGGAGCGCCGGGGAGCTGTTTTTT	CASSSYSGSAGELFF
TRBV7-2	-	once	TRBJ1-5	TGTGCCAGCAGTCCCGGGGTAAGGGAGCCCCAGCATTTT	CASSPGVREPQHF
TRBV4-1	TRBD1	-	TRBJ1-1	TGCGCCAGCAGCCAGAAGACAGGGATCACTGAAGCTTTCTTT	CASSQKTGITEAFF
TRBV4-1	TRBD1	-	TRBJ1-2	TGCGCCAGCAGCCAAGGGACAGGCTATGGCTACACCTTC	CASSQGTGYGYTF
TRBV28	TRBD2	-	TRBJ2-7	TGTGCCAGCAGTTTACACAGCGGGGCCCGCTACGAGCAGTACTTC	CASSLHSGARYEQYF
TRBV19	TRBD1	-	TRBJ1-1	TGTGCCAGTAGTATAGGGACAGGATGGAATGAAGCTTTCTTT	CASSIGTGWNEAFF
TRBV5-1	TRBD2	-	TRBJ2-1	TGCGCCAGCAGCTCCGGGACTAGCGGAAAGGAGCAGTTCTTC	CASSSGTSGKEQFF
TRBV2	-	-	TRBJ1-5	TGTGCCAGCAGTGTTGGGGCAGGGCGGAATCAGCCCCAGCATTTT	CASSVGAGRNQPQHF
TRBV28	-	-	TRBJ1-2	TGTGCCAGCAGTTTATCTTTCACAAACTATGGCTACACCTTC	CASSLSFTNYGYTF
TRBV20-1	-	-	TRBJ1-5	TGCAGTGCTAGTGTTCGGGGGGCCGTTGGCAATCAGCCCCAGCATTTT	CSASVRGAVGNQPQHF
TRBV30	TRBD1	-	TRBJ1-1	TGTGCCTGGAGCGAGGGACAGGGGGTCACTGAAGCTTTCTTT	CAWSEGQGVTEAFF
TRBV27	TRBD2	-	TRBJ2-3	TGTGCCAGCAGGACCCGAGCGGGAGGCACAGATACGCAGTATTTT	CASRTRAGGTDTQYF
TRBV7-8	-	-	TRBJ1-5	TGTGCCAGCAGTCGCACAGGGTTCAATCAGCCCCAGCATTTT	CASSRTGFNQPQHF
TRBV7-2	-	-	TRBJ1-2	TGTGCCAGCAGCTTAGCTGTACAGGGAACATATGGCTACACCTTC	CASSLAVQGTYGYTF
TRBV9	TRBD1	-	TRBJ1-5	TGTGCCAGCAGCGGAGACAGGGGGCAGCAGCCCCAGCATTTT	CASSGDRGQQPQHF
TRBV4-1	TRBD2	-	TRBJ2-1	TGCGCCAGCAGCCACCCCGGGAGGGGGAACAATGAGCAGTTCTTC	CASSHPGRGNNEQFF
TRBV7-2	-	-	TRBJ2-6	TGTGCCAGCAGCCGCAGAGGGGCCAACGTCCTGACTTTC	CASSRRGANVLTF
TRBV2	-	-	TRBJ1-4	TGTGCCACCAATCTCGGGAGGGGTGAAAAACTGTTTTTT	CATNLGRGEKLFF
TRBV7-6	-	-	TRBJ2-6	TGTGCCAGCAGCCCCTACAACGGGAACCCTGGGGCCAACGTCCTGACTTTC	CASSPYNGNPGANVLTF
TRBV7-9	TRBD1	-	TRBJ2-7	TGTGCCAGCAGCGGCGGGACAGGTCCCTACGAGCAGTACTTC	CASSGGTGPYEQYF
TRBV27	-	-	TRBJ2-7	TGTGCCAGCAGTTTGGCCTTTTTAGGAGGCTACGAGCAGTACTTC	CASSLAFLGGYEQYF
TRBV5-1	TRBD1	-	TRBJ1-1	TGCGCCAGCAGCTTGGGGACAGGGGCTGGGGACACTGAAGCTTTCTTT	CASSLGTGAGDTEAFF
TRBV4-2	-	-	TRBJ2-7	TGTGCCAGCAGCCATACAGGGAGCTCCTACGAGCAGTACTTC	CASSHTGSSYEQYF
TRBV19	TRBD1	-	TRBJ1-5	TGTGCCAGTAGTATTGGTGGGCAGGGGACAGCCCAGCATTTT	CASSIGGQGTAQHF
TRBV12-3/TRBV12-4	-	-	TRBJ1-2	TGTGCCAGCAGCGGGGGGGGATTTGGCTACACCTTC	CASSGGGFGYTF
TRBV27	TRBD2	-	TRBJ2-1	TGTGCCAGCAGTTACGGGGGGAAATACAATGAGCAGTTCTTC	CASSYGGKYNEQFF
TRBV5-5	-	once	TRBJ1-1	TGTGCCAGCAGCAAACAGGATCCCCGTGAAGCTTTCTTT	CASSKQDPREAFF
TRBV19	TRBD2	-	TRBJ2-3	TGTGCCAGTAGTTGGACTAGCGGGAGTCAAACAGATACGCAGTATTTT	CASSWTSGSQTDTQYF
TRBV30	TRBD1	-	TRBJ1-2	TGTGCCTGCTTCGGGACAGGAGAAGGCTACACCTTC	CACFGTGEGYTF
TRBV6-5	-	-	TRBJ1-1	TGTGCCAGCATTATCAGGGCCAACATGAACACTGAAGCTTTCTTT	CASIIRANMNTEAFF
TRBV7-9	-	-	TRBJ1-1	TGTGCCAGCAGCTTAGCGGAGGGACTAGAAACTGAAGCTTTCTTT	CASSLAEGLETEAFF
TRBV6-1	-	-	TRBJ1-5	TGTGCCAGCAGTGAAGTCGTCACTTTACCTCAGCCCCAGCATTTT	CASSEVVTLPQPQHF